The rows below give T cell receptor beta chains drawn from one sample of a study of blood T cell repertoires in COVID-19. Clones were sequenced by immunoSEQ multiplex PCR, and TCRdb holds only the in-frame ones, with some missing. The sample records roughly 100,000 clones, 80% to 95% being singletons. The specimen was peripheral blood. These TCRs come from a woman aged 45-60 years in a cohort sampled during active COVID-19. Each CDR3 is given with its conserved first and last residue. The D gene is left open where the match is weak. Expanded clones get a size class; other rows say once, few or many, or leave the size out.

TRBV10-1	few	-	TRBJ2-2	TGCGCCAGCAGTACAGGGTTCGGGGAGCTGTTTTTT	CASSTGFGELFF
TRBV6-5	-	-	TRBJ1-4	TGTGCCAGCACCAGGGGAAGGCAGGGCGAAAAACTGTTTTTT	CASTRGRQGEKLFF
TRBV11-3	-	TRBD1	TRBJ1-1	TGTGCCAGCAGCCCCAGGACAGGGGGCACTGAAGCTTTCTTT	CASSPRTGGTEAFF
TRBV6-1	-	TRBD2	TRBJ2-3	TGTGCCAGCAGTGTATTAGCGGGGGGCTACTTCGGCACAGATACGCAGTATTTT	CASSVLAGGYFGTDTQYF
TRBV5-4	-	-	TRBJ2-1	TGTGCCAGCAGCTTGCGTAGCGTCAATGAGCAGTTCTTC	CASSLRSVNEQFF
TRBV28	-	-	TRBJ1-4	TGTGCCAGCAGGAGTAATGGAAAACTGTTTTTT	CASRSNGKLFF
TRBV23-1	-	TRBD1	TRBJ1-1	TGCGCCAGCAGTCACCGACAGGGCGCGAACACTGAAGCTTTCTTT	CASSHRQGANTEAFF
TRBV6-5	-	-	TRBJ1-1	TGTGCCAGCAGTTACTCGGCGGGAGGGAATGAAGCTTTCTTT	CASSYSAGGNEAFF
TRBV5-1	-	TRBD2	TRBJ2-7	TGCGCCAGCAGCATAAGCGGGAGCGCCTACGAGCAGTACTTC	CASSISGSAYEQYF
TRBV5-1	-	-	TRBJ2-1	TGCGCCAGCAGCCTAAATAATGAGCAGTTCTTC	CASSLNNEQFF
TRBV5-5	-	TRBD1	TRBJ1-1	TGTGCCAGCAGCCTACAGGGGAGCACTGAAGCTTTCTTT	CASSLQGSTEAFF
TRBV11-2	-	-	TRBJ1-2	TGTGCCAGCAGCAAACGAGAAATCCTGACACGTCTCGGTGGCTACACCTTC	CASSKREILTRLGGYTF
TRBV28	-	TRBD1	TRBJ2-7	TGTGCCAGCAGAACCACAGGGGTTTACGAGCAGTACTTC	CASRTTGVYEQYF
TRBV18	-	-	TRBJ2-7	TGTGCCAGCTCACCACCCACAAGCTACGAGCAGTACTTC	CASSPPTSYEQYF
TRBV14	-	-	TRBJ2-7	TGTGCCAGCAGCCAAGCTTACGAGCAGTACTTC	CASSQAYEQYF
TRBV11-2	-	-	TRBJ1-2	TGTGCCAGCAGCTCGCGCGGGACCGCGCCTAACTATGGCTACACCTTC	CASSSRGTAPNYGYTF
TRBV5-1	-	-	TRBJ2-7	TGCGCCAGCAGCTTGGGTCACGGCTACGAGCAGTACTTC	CASSLGHGYEQYF
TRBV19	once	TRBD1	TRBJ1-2	TGTGCCAGTAGCTTCCGTCCGGGACAGGGTGTAGTTGGCTACACCTTC	CASSFRPGQGVVGYTF
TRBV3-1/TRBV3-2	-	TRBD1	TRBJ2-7	TGTGCCAGCAGCCGAACAGGGGGAGGATCCTACGAGCAGTACTTC	CASSRTGGGSYEQYF
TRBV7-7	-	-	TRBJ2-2	TGTGCTAGCAGCCTCCAGGGTCCGGGGAACACCGGGGAGCTGTTTTTT	CASSLQGPGNTGELFF
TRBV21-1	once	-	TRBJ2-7	TGTGCCAGCAGCAAATTCAGGGAGCGGGGGGGGACCTACGAGCAGTACTTC	CASSKFRERGGTYEQYF
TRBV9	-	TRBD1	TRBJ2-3	TGTGCCAGCAGCTCGACAGGGCTTGTTGGTATATATACGCAGTATTTT	CASSSTGLVGIYTQYF
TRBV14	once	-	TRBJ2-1	TGTGCCAGCAGACGGGGGGCGGCCGGCAATGAGCAGTTCTTC	CASRRGAAGNEQFF
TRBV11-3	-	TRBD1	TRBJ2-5	TGTGCCAGCAGCTTCCGGACAGGGAGTCAAGAGACCCAGTACTTC	CASSFRTGSQETQYF
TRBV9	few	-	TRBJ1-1	TGTGCCAGCAGCGTACAGGGATCGGACACTGAAGCTTTCTTT	CASSVQGSDTEAFF
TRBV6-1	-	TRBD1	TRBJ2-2	TGTGCCAGCAGTGAAAATCCGACGACAGGGGCTAACACCGGGGAGCTGTTTTTT	CASSENPTTGANTGELFF
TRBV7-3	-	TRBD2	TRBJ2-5	TGTGCCAGCAGCTTACGAGGCGGGGGGCCTGGAGAGACCCAGTACTTC	CASSLRGGGPGETQYF
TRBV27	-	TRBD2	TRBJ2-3	TGTGCCAGCAAAGTCTTCAATAGTCTAGCGGGAGCAGATACGCAGTATTTT	CASKVFNSLAGADTQYF
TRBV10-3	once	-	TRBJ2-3	TGTGCCATCAGTGAGTCTCCAGGGGTGGATACGCAGTATTTT	CAISESPGVDTQYF
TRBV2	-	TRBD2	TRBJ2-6	TGTGCCAGCAGTGGCAGCGGGGGTGGGGCCAACGTCCTGACTTTC	CASSGSGGGANVLTF
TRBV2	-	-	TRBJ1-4	TGTGCCAGCGGAAAGAGGCAATCTAATGAAAAACTGTTTTTT	CASGKRQSNEKLFF
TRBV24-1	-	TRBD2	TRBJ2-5	TGTGCCACCAGTGAGGGTGGACTAGCGGGACAGACCCAGTACTTC	CATSEGGLAGQTQYF
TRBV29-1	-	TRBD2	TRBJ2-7	TGCAGCGTTGGCGGGAGTTACGAGCAGTACTTC	CSVGGSYEQYF
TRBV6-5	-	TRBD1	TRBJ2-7	TGTGCCAGCAGCCGGACAGGGGATGGTAACGAGCAGTACTTC	CASSRTGDGNEQYF
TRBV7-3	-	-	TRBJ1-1	TGTGCCAGCAGCCCTTCAGGGCAAGAAGCTTTCTTT	CASSPSGQEAFF
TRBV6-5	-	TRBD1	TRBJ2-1	TGTGCCAGCAGTTACCTGGACAGGGGTGAGCAGTTCTTC	CASSYLDRGEQFF
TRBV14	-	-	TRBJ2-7	TGTGCCAGCAGCCAGAGTCAGAGGAACGAGCAGTACTTC	CASSQSQRNEQYF
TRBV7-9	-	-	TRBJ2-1	TGTGCCAGCAGCTTATATGGGGAGTCGGGCAATGAGCAGTTCTTC	CASSLYGESGNEQFF
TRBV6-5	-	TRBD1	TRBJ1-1	TGTGCCACTTCGGACAGGCCTGCCGCTGAAGCTTTCTTT	CATSDRPAAEAFF
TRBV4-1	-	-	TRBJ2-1	TGCGCCAGCAGCACTCGGACACAGGAGCCCTACAATGAGCAGTTCTTC	CASSTRTQEPYNEQFF